The clone carrying this T cell receptor (beta chain) was counted a few times. The sample belongs to a study of human T cells and chemical hapten exposure. Study in general: All through the approximately 22-week study, the scalp of each patient received diphenylcyclopropenone doses weekly. Upper back patch tests used 0.01% DPC, scored after 6 days.

Documented time point: pre-sensitization, week 0. Treatment of the sample: therapeutic diphenylcyclopropenone sensitization with weekly scalp DPC. In germline, CDR1 is MNHEY, CDR2 SVGAGI. Deletions cut 5 bases from V and 5 bases from J, with 15 bases between. This CDR3 is built from 14 residues. Each CDR3 protein is one row after TCRdb ran MiXCR on the RACE reads. The table has 300,000 to 450,000 distinct CDR3 sequences, around 5.5% seen once. This sample comprised whole blood, obtained in connection with sensitization to the hapten diphenylcyclopropenone (DPC). V and J are TRBV6-5 and TRBJ1-1; D perhaps matches TRBD1 (5 bases). The receptor comes from a young woman with alopecia areata. Some clones in this sample may be carry-over from other donors' samples. The CDR3 sequence is CASSIGTSGTEAFF. The CDR3 DNA follows: TGTGCCAGCAGTATCGGGACGTCTGGGACTGAAGCTTTCTTT.